This is a list of T cell receptor beta chains from one sample in a study of T cell responses to AZD1222 COVID-19 vaccine. The data were produced by immunoSEQ multiplex PCR, yet TCRdb's version contains in-frame clones alone and is incomplete. This table has 150,000 or so clones, 80% to 95% appearing once. Material: peripheral blood, obtained on day 0 of AZD1222 vaccination. These receptors came from an adult in good health. Each CDR3 is given with its conserved first and last residue. The D gene is left open where the match is weak. Rows may omit the clone size; those that give it use once, few, many or a size class.

J gene: TRBJ1-1
V gene: TRBV6-5
D gene: -
clone size: -
CDR3 protein: CASRTGTANTEAFF
CDR3 DNA: TGTGCCAGCAGGACCGGGACGGCAAACACTGAAGCTTTCTTT

J gene: TRBJ1-4
V gene: TRBV6-6
D gene: -
clone size: -
CDR3 protein: CASSYSGVWEKLFF
CDR3 DNA: TGTGCCAGCAGTTACTCGGGGGTCTGGGAAAAACTGTTTTTT

J gene: TRBJ2-7
V gene: TRBV28
D gene: -
clone size: once
CDR3 protein: CASSPGTLYEQYF
CDR3 DNA: TGTGCCAGCAGTCCTGGGACACTCTACGAGCAGTACTTC

J gene: TRBJ2-1
V gene: TRBV19
D gene: -
clone size: -
CDR3 protein: CASTRDYNEQFF
CDR3 DNA: TGTGCCAGTACGCGGGACTACAATGAGCAGTTCTTC

J gene: TRBJ1-2
V gene: TRBV6-5
D gene: TRBD1
clone size: -
CDR3 protein: CASMTGGYGYTF
CDR3 DNA: TGTGCCAGCATGACAGGGGGATATGGCTACACCTTC

J gene: TRBJ2-3
V gene: TRBV9
D gene: -
clone size: -
CDR3 protein: CASSVVTGADTQYF
CDR3 DNA: TGTGCCAGCAGCGTAGTGACCGGGGCAGATACGCAGTATTTT

J gene: TRBJ2-2
V gene: TRBV10-3
D gene: TRBD1
clone size: -
CDR3 protein: CAISAGQGAIGELFF
CDR3 DNA: TGTGCCATCAGTGCCGGACAGGGGGCGATCGGGGAGCTGTTTTTT

J gene: TRBJ1-5
V gene: TRBV10-1
D gene: -
clone size: -
CDR3 protein: CASTDTAPNQPQHF
CDR3 DNA: TGCGCCAGCACAGACACTGCCCCCAATCAGCCCCAGCATTTT

J gene: TRBJ1-2
V gene: TRBV7-3
D gene: -
clone size: once
CDR3 protein: CASSLTYLGTFYGYTF
CDR3 DNA: TGTGCCAGCAGCTTAACCTACCTCGGGACTTTCTATGGCTACACCTTC

J gene: TRBJ2-7
V gene: TRBV28
D gene: -
clone size: -
CDR3 protein: CASTVGPYEQYF
CDR3 DNA: TGTGCCAGCACCGTGGGACCCTACGAGCAGTACTTC

J gene: TRBJ1-2
V gene: TRBV5-4
D gene: TRBD1
clone size: -
CDR3 protein: CASSTEGQPFQGYTF
CDR3 DNA: TGTGCCAGCAGCACCGAGGGACAGCCTTTTCAAGGCTACACCTTC

J gene: TRBJ2-7
V gene: TRBV11-3
D gene: TRBD1
clone size: once
CDR3 protein: CASSAGTGEGYEQYF
CDR3 DNA: TGTGCCAGCAGCGCCGGGACAGGCGAAGGCTACGAGCAGTACTTC

J gene: TRBJ1-3
V gene: TRBV6-5
D gene: -
clone size: -
CDR3 protein: CASSPRAGAGNTIYF
CDR3 DNA: TGTGCCAGCAGCCCGAGGGCTGGGGCTGGAAACACCATATATTTT

J gene: TRBJ2-7
V gene: TRBV29-1
D gene: -
clone size: once
CDR3 protein: CSVVRTRSSSYEQYF
CDR3 DNA: TGCAGCGTCGTAAGGACGAGGTCTTCCTCCTACGAGCAGTACTTC

J gene: TRBJ2-1
V gene: TRBV3-1/TRBV3-2
D gene: -
clone size: -
CDR3 protein: CASSQSGTSYNEQFF
CDR3 DNA: TGTGCCAGCAGCCAGTCGGGGACGTCCTACAATGAGCAGTTCTTC

J gene: TRBJ2-5
V gene: TRBV6-2/TRBV6-3
D gene: TRBD2
clone size: -
CDR3 protein: CASSTTASGLGETQYF
CDR3 DNA: TGTGCCAGCAGTACCACCGCTAGCGGTCTCGGGGAGACCCAGTACTTC

J gene: TRBJ2-1
V gene: TRBV28
D gene: TRBD2
clone size: -
CDR3 protein: CASIDNGAGEDEQFF
CDR3 DNA: TGTGCCAGCATCGATAACGGAGCGGGAGAGGATGAGCAGTTCTTC

J gene: TRBJ2-1
V gene: TRBV10-2
D gene: TRBD2
clone size: -
CDR3 protein: CASSGSGRAGEQFF
CDR3 DNA: TGCGCCAGCAGTGGGAGCGGGAGGGCGGGGGAGCAGTTCTTC

J gene: TRBJ1-1
V gene: TRBV6-5
D gene: -
clone size: few
CDR3 protein: CASRSRRYTEAFF
CDR3 DNA: TGTGCCAGCAGATCCCGGCGATACACTGAAGCTTTCTTT

J gene: TRBJ1-2
V gene: TRBV27
D gene: TRBD1
clone size: -
CDR3 protein: CASSFWGQGAGGYTF
CDR3 DNA: TGTGCCAGCAGTTTTTGGGGACAGGGGGCGGGAGGCTACACCTTC